This T cell receptor beta chain is from a study of control samples from healthy donors and cancer patients. The CDR3 sequence is 15 residues long. CDR1 is SGHRS and CDR2 is YFSETQ in the germline V gene. Trimming pared 6 bases from V and 1 base from J, leaving 15 bases between. TCRdb's copy holds only in-frame clones and misses some; the assay was immunoSEQ multiplex PCR. Here the sample spans around 95,000 clones, more than 75% being singletons. This rearrangement joins TRBV5-1 to TRBJ2-3; weak D call: TRBD2 (6 bases). Source material: blood. This sequence was found in a woman in her fifties or sixties in good health. Here the CDR3 reads CASKSQPGGTDTQYF. CDR3 nucleotide sequence: TGCGCCAGCAAATCGCAGCCGGGGGGCACAGATACGCAGTATTTT.